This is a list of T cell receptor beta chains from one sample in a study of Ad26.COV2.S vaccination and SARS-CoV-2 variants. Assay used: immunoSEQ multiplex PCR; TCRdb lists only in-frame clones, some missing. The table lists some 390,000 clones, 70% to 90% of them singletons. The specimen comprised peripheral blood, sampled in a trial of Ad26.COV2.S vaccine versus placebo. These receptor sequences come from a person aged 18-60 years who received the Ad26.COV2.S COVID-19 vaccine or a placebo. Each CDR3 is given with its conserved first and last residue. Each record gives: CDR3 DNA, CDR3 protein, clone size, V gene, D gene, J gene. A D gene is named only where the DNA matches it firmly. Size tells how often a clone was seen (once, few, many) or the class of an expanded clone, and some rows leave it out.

DNA: TGTGCCACCCGACTAGCGGGGGAATCCTACACAGATACGCAGTATTTT
CDR3: CATRLAGESYTDTQYF
size: NA
V: TRBV10-3
D: TRBD2
J: TRBJ2-3

DNA: TGTGCCAGCAGCTCACAGGGGACAAATTCCTACAATGAGCAGTTCTTC
CDR3: CASSSQGTNSYNEQFF
size: NA
V: TRBV5-6
D: TRBD1
J: TRBJ2-1

DNA: TGCGCCAGCAGCCAAGATCGCAGGGGGGCCGAGAATGCAGATACGCAGTATTTT
CDR3: CASSQDRRGAENADTQYF
size: NA
V: TRBV4-3
D: NA
J: TRBJ2-3

DNA: TGCAGCGTTGGTGGGACTAGCGGAAAGTACAATGAGCAGTTCTTC
CDR3: CSVGGTSGKYNEQFF
size: once
V: TRBV29-1
D: TRBD2
J: TRBJ2-1

DNA: TGTGCCACCAGCACAACAAAGAACAACAGGCCAGATAACTATGGCTACACCTTC
CDR3: CATSTTKNNRPDNYGYTF
size: NA
V: TRBV15
D: NA
J: TRBJ1-2

DNA: TGTGCCTGGAGTAGGAACTCTGGAAACACCATATATTTT
CDR3: CAWSRNSGNTIYF
size: NA
V: TRBV30
D: NA
J: TRBJ1-3

DNA: TGTGCCAGCTCACTTGGACAGGGCTATAATTCACCCCTCCACTTT
CDR3: CASSLGQGYNSPLHF
size: NA
V: TRBV18
D: TRBD1
J: TRBJ1-6

DNA: TGCGCCAGCAGCTCAGGACAGGACTATGGCTACACCTTC
CDR3: CASSSGQDYGYTF
size: NA
V: TRBV5-1
D: TRBD1
J: TRBJ1-2

DNA: TGTGCCAGCACCTCCCTCTCCGGGACAGGGGGTGAAAAACTGTTTTTT
CDR3: CASTSLSGTGGEKLFF
size: few
V: TRBV27
D: TRBD1
J: TRBJ1-4

DNA: TGTGCCAGCAGCCAGTCGGGCGGGGGGCGCACAGATACGCAGTATTTT
CDR3: CASSQSGGGRTDTQYF
size: NA
V: TRBV5-5
D: TRBD2
J: TRBJ2-3

DNA: TGTGCTAGCAGCTTAATGGCAGGGGGGGACAATGAGCAGTTCTTC
CDR3: CASSLMAGGDNEQFF
size: NA
V: TRBV7-7
D: NA
J: TRBJ2-1

DNA: TGTGCCACCAGCAGGGTTGGGACCGGGGCCAACGTCCTGACTTTC
CDR3: CATSRVGTGANVLTF
size: NA
V: TRBV15
D: NA
J: TRBJ2-6

DNA: TGCGCCAGCAGCCCAAGTCCTGGAAACACCATATATTTT
CDR3: CASSPSPGNTIYF
size: NA
V: TRBV5-1
D: NA
J: TRBJ1-3

DNA: TGTGCCAGCAGTCAGACAACCACTGAAGCTTTCTTT
CDR3: CASSQTTTEAFF
size: NA
V: TRBV6-5
D: NA
J: TRBJ1-1

DNA: TGCAGCGTGACGGACTCTGGAAACACCATATATTTT
CDR3: CSVTDSGNTIYF
size: NA
V: TRBV29-1
D: NA
J: TRBJ1-3

DNA: TGTGCCAGCAGTGACTCCAGGGTTTGGAACACTGAAGCTTTCTTT
CDR3: CASSDSRVWNTEAFF
size: NA
V: TRBV6-4
D: NA
J: TRBJ1-1

DNA: TGTGCCAGCAGCTTAGTCCTGGAGAGTAACACTGAAGCTTTCTTT
CDR3: CASSLVLESNTEAFF
size: NA
V: TRBV13
D: NA
J: TRBJ1-1

DNA: TGTGCCAGCAGCTTCGGGGGTCAGGCCGGGGAGCTGTTTTTT
CDR3: CASSFGGQAGELFF
size: few
V: TRBV11-3
D: NA
J: TRBJ2-2

DNA: TGCGCCAGCAGCCGAGGACTAACCCCCATAGGCTACACCTTC
CDR3: CASSRGLTPIGYTF
size: NA
V: TRBV4-1
D: NA
J: TRBJ1-2

DNA: TGTGCCAGCAGCCAAGACTGGGCCTCTGGAAACACCATATATTTT
CDR3: CASSQDWASGNTIYF
size: NA
V: TRBV4-2
D: NA
J: TRBJ1-3

DNA: TGCGCCAGCAGATTCTCACAGGGGGCAGGTGAGCAGTTCTTC
CDR3: CASRFSQGAGEQFF
size: once
V: TRBV5-1
D: TRBD1
J: TRBJ2-1

DNA: TGCGCCAGCAGCCCAGGTCCCTTTCTCCAACTTCGAACAACTAATGAAAAACTGTTTTTT
CDR3: CASSPGPFLQLRTTNEKLFF
size: NA
V: TRBV4-1
D: NA
J: TRBJ1-4

DNA: TGTGCCAGCAGTGACGGCGAGGGGACAGTCAAGAACACTGAAGCTTTCTTT
CDR3: CASSDGEGTVKNTEAFF
size: NA
V: TRBV6-4
D: TRBD1
J: TRBJ1-1

DNA: TGTGCCAGCAGCCCAGTCCGGGACAGAGTAAATTCACCCCTCCACTTT
CDR3: CASSPVRDRVNSPLHF
size: once
V: TRBV7-9
D: TRBD1
J: TRBJ1-6